The TCR beta chain under discussion was sequenced for a study of T cell responses to AZD1222 COVID-19 vaccine (dated by TCRdb to the early 2020s). Study-level background: TCR sequencing covered fewer than 250 trial participants: 200 to 220 given two doses of AZD1222 and approximately 25 given two doses of MenACWY control vaccine. Trial participants were enrolled by age into subgroups of 18-55, 56-69 and 70-plus years, and roughly 160, 29 and 62 TCR-sequenced participants, respectively, were included in these subgroups.

Cut back by 0 bases and 2 bases, the V and J ends lie 22 bases apart. Via the germline V gene, CDR1 is SGHRS and CDR2 YFSETQ. The CDR3 numbers 19 residues from cysteine through phenylalanine. Only the CDR3 region is kept as DNA, spanning 57 bases read in frame from base 1. The CDR3 regions of human TCRbeta chains were analyzed by immunosequencing. On the study's bioinformatics: TCRs in the repertoires were compared against a reference library of SARS-CoV-2-specific TCRs that had been generated with the MIRA antigen-specificity platform. Breadth meant the fraction of unique TCRs that were SARS-CoV-2-associated, whereas depth meant the fraction of total T cells that were SARS-CoV-2-associated. Using the MIRA data, each spike-specific TCR was mapped to the spike region that the TCR reacts to and placed in a CD4 or CD8 class. Log10-transformed breadth and depth values were compared by one-way ANOVA with Sidak's multiple comparisons tests. TCRdb carries this immuneACCESS record with in-frame sequences only. Its versions omit some clonotypes, under half of them owing to an unresolved V gene in the studies checked, with the rest unexplained. V and J calls and clone size are those listed in that table; D and trimming were worked out from the DNA. The sample includes 180,000 or so clones, with approximately 93% observed a single time. In total, the top ten clones hold less than 2% of the sample.

Concerning this clone itself: The antigen it binds to is not known. Base-call qualities are not available, and no considerably larger clone is one nucleotide away.

What the work shows at the level of the full study, not this receptor alone: Because no day 14 peak-response samples were available, the repertoires could be characterized only after the peak T cell response. The whole spike protein was spanned by vaccine-associated CD4 TCRs, and dominant responses were seen in regions 160-218 and 743-854. Reportedly, close to half of the unique spike-specific TCRs recognized epitopes lying outside the regions that are mutated in the B.1.351 and B.1.1.7 variants. Participants were mostly white British and included more females than males, and it was suggested by the authors that clonal diversity may have been underestimated. After two AZD1222 doses, spike-specific TCR breadth and depth were significantly higher than at day 0 and than in MenACWY recipients. In the small 56-69-year group, the increase in depth fell short of significance, most likely because of low power. Only five to seven AZD1222 recipients were SARS-CoV-2 seropositive at baseline, limiting conclusions about previously exposed vaccinees.

The time point label, as the study defines it: about 28 days (+/-7) after the second vaccine dose. AZD1222 recipients whose second dose came at about 4 weeks and those whose second dose came at about 12 weeks were combined into one group, since spike-specific TCR depth and breadth did not differ between the two schedules. Samples from vaccinated people were obtained from the UK trials COV001 and COV002, which included a single-blind randomized controlled phase 2/3 trial of AZD1222 (ChAdOx1 nCoV-19) in healthy adults. Trial participant PBMC samples were collected at day 0 and day 28 after the second dose for TCRbeta chain sequencing.

This receptor was identified in an adult who received the AZD1222 COVID-19 vaccine. The rearrangement combines TRBV5-1 with TRBJ2-3, with a weak D call of TRBD2 (5 bases match). Sequencing was performed on peripheral blood, taken 28 days after the second AZD1222 dose. The DNA is as follows: TGCGCCAGCAGCTTGGAACCCCTGCGGGCACTCTCTTCCACAGATACGCAGTATTTT. It specifies CASSLEPLRALSSTDTQYF.